Below, one T cell receptor (beta chain) is given with its context. This specimen comes from a study of blood T cell repertoires in COVID-19. Study-wide context: COVID-19 samples collected from the United States, Italy and Spain covered acute and convalescent phases. From T cells, B-cell-depleted T cells, or PBMCs came the material, which was cDNA or gDNA.

Per the original methods: Using reference gene primer amplification, nucleated cell counts were estimated. TCRdb's copy holds only in-frame clones and misses some; the assay was immunoSEQ multiplex PCR. The V and J calls and clone size were taken over from that table, and D and trimming were inferred from the DNA. The sample carries about 130,000 clones, roughly 82% recorded once. This CDR3 comprises 13 residues. In germline, CDR1 is SGHAT, CDR2 FQNNGV. The V and J ends lost 4 bases and 4 bases respectively, with 10 bases between them. The sample taken for sequencing was peripheral blood. The V and J genes are TRBV11-2 and TRBJ1-1; D is uncertain. The TCR comes from a human donor in a cohort sampled during active COVID-19. The CDR3 here is CASSSVPSTEAFF. For the CDR3, the DNA is TGTGCCAGCAGCTCCGTCCCCAGCACTGAAGCTTTCTTT.